The present T cell receptor beta chain was sequenced within a study of OX40 agonist ivuxolimab in advanced cancers. Study in general: The group had a mean age of about 60 years, ranged from roughly 20 to 79, and was 80% to 85% male.

Some clones are missing from TCRdb's copy, which holds only in-frame ones; the method was immunoSEQ multiplex PCR. This sample has some 73,000 clones, with 80% to 90% found just once. The CDR3 totals 14 residues. CDR1 and CDR2 (germline): MNHEY, SVGAGI. The V gene end was trimmed by 6 bases and the J gene end by 4 bases; junction bases not matched to a gene: 3. This TCR derives from an adult with an advanced solid tumor such as melanoma, head and neck, liver or kidney cancer. The material was CD4+ or CD8+ T cells sorted from blood, obtained in a trial of the OX40 agonist ivuxolimab. The chain couples TRBV6-5 to TRBJ1-5, with TRBD1 matching over 10 bases. The CDR3 region is CASRGQGNNQPQHF. Here the CDR3 DNA reads TGTGCCAGCAGGGGACAGGGGAATAATCAGCCCCAGCATTTT.